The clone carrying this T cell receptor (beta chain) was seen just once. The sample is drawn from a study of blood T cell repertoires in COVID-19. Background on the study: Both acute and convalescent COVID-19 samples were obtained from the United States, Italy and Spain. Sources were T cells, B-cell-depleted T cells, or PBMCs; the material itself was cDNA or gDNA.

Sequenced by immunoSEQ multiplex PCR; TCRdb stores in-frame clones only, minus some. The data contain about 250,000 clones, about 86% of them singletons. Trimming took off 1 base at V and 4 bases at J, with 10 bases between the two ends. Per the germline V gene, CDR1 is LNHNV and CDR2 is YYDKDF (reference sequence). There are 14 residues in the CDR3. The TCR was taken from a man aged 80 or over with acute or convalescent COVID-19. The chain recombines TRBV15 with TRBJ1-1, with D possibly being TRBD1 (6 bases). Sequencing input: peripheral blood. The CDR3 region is CATSRGGGVTEAFF. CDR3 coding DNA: TGTGCCACCAGCAGAGGTGGGGGCGTCACTGAAGCTTTCTTT.